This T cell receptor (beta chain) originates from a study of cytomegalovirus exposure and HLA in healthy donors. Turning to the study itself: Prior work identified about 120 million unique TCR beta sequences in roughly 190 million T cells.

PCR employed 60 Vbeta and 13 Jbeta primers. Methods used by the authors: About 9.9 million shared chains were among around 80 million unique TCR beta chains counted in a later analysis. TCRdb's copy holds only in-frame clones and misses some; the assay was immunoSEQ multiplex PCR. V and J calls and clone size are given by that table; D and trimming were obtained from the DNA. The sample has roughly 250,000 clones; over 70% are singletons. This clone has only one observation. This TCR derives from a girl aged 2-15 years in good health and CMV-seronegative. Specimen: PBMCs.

The CDR3 DNA is TGTGCCAGCAGCCGACAGAATAGCAATCAGCCCCAGCATTTT. Protein: CASSRQNSNQPQHF. The chain recombines TRBV7-9 with TRBJ1-5; the D gene is possibly TRBD1 (5 bases). The CDR3 totals 14 residues. Germline V gene lookup returns CDR1 SEHNR and CDR2 FQNEAQ (reference sequence). V dropped 5 bases and J dropped 0 bases, with 8 bases sitting between them.